The 2 T cell receptor beta chains listed next were all sequenced from one sample in a study of T cells in localized non-small cell lung cancer. This table comes from immunoSEQ multiplex PCR, and its TCRdb copy is limited to in-frame clones, with some not included. Of 10,000 to 12,000 clones in the sample, about 70% were seen once. The sample consisted of peripheral blood, taken before any cancer treatment. These TCRs come from a male donor at least 60 years old with stage I lung adenocarcinoma.

This clone has a handful of counts. This chain uses TRBV18 with TRBJ2-7, with a possible D match to TRBD2 (5 bases). Germline V gives CDR1 KGHSH, CDR2 LQKENI. The CDR3 runs to 15 residues. The germline V and J ends were trimmed by 3 bases and 2 bases, with 14 bases remaining between them. CDR3: CASSPIGGFTYEQYF. CDR3 DNA: TGTGCCAGCTCACCCATAGGAGGCTTCACCTACGAGCAGTACTTC.

The CDR3 loop is CASSQASGGGQETQYF. CDR3 coding DNA: TGTGCCAGCAGCCAGGCCAGCGGGGGGGGTCAAGAGACCCAGTACTTC. This chain joins TRBV4-2 and TRBJ2-5; 10 nucleotides line up with TRBD2. In germline, CDR1 is LGHNA, CDR2 YNFKEQ. Unmatched junction bases numbered 6, after V lost 3 bases and J lost 2 bases. This CDR3 is 16 amino acids long.